This TCR beta chain was identified in a study of shared clonotypes between healthy human individuals. Trimming removed 1 base at V and 2 bases at J, with 6 bases between. This CDR3 comprises 13 residues. Germline values: CDR1 ENHRY, CDR2 SYGVKD. Notes on this clone: A much larger clone sits a single nucleotide away, making a read error possible.

Clones were read by immunoSEQ multiplex PCR, and TCRdb kept only the in-frame ones, dropping some. The repertoire holds over 2 million clones, with 85% to 95% as singletons. V is TRBV10-3 and J is TRBJ2-7; D remains ambiguous. The source is a young man in good health. The sequencing sample was made of naive CD4+ T cells sorted from blood. This sample's subset: CD45RA+ positively selected. The CDR3 spells CAISELLTYEQYF. CDR3 DNA sequence: TGTGCCATCAGTGAGTTGCTAACCTACGAGCAGTACTTC.